A selection of T cell receptor beta chains follows, all from one sample in a study of blood T cell repertoires in COVID-19. The method was immunoSEQ multiplex PCR; TCRdb's version includes in-frame clones alone and lacks a portion of them. Of under 100,000 clones in the sample, 75% to 90% were seen once. Sequencing was performed on peripheral blood. These receptors were taken from a woman aged 70 to 79 with acute or convalescent COVID-19. The CDR3 runs from the conserved cysteine through the conserved F or W. The D gene is left open where the match is weak. Only some rows state a clone size, as once, few, many or a class for expanded clones.

size | J | V | D | DNA | CDR3
- | TRBJ2-5 | TRBV19 | TRBD2 | TGTGCCAGTAGTATAAGTGCGGGAGGGGGGGAGACCCAGTACTTC | CASSISAGGGETQYF
- | TRBJ1-3 | TRBV5-1 | - | TGCGCCAGCAGCTACGGGGTTGGGACTTCAGCTGGAAACACCATATATTTT | CASSYGVGTSAGNTIYF
- | TRBJ2-5 | TRBV11-2 | TRBD2 | TGTGCCAGCAGCCCGGGGACTAGCGGGGGCCAAGAGACCCAGTACTTC | CASSPGTSGGQETQYF
- | TRBJ1-5 | TRBV7-8 | - | TGTGCCAGCAGCTTAGTGTTGGGTGGGCGGGATCAGCCCCAGCATTTT | CASSLVLGGRDQPQHF
- | TRBJ1-4 | TRBV20-1 | - | TGCAGTGCTAGTGGGGGCGTTCGGGTAACTAATGAAAAACTGTTTTTT | CSASGGVRVTNEKLFF
- | TRBJ1-1 | TRBV5-1 | - | TGCGCCAGCAGCTGGGCCTTCGGGGGAGACACTGAAGCTTTCTTT | CASSWAFGGDTEAFF
once | TRBJ1-4 | TRBV28 | - | TGTGCCAGCAAGCCTGTGGGGCAGCTAAATGAAAAACTGTTTTTT | CASKPVGQLNEKLFF
- | TRBJ2-5 | TRBV3-1/TRBV3-2 | - | TGTGCCAGCAGCCTCCGGACAGAACAAGAGACCCAGTACTTC | CASSLRTEQETQYF
few | TRBJ2-5 | TRBV24-1 | - | TGTGCCACTGGGTTAGGGGGCCGCGCAGCGGGAGATTTACAAGAGACCCAGTACTTC | CATGLGGRAAGDLQETQYF
- | TRBJ1-4 | TRBV29-1 | - | TGCAGCGTTGTCGCTGAGGGCGCTAATGAAAAACTGTTTTTT | CSVVAEGANEKLFF
- | TRBJ2-2 | TRBV19 | TRBD2 | TGTGCCAGTAGTATGTTGGGACTAGCGGGGACTAAGAACACCGGGGAGCTGTTTTTT | CASSMLGLAGTKNTGELFF
- | TRBJ2-3 | TRBV2 | - | TGTGCCAGCAGTGAAGCGGGAGGTTTAGATACGCAGTATTTT | CASSEAGGLDTQYF
- | TRBJ1-1 | TRBV19 | TRBD1 | TGTGCCAGTAGGGATACAGGGGTGGCTGAAGCTTTCTTT | CASRDTGVAEAFF
- | TRBJ2-1 | TRBV7-9 | - | TGTGCCAGCAGCTCGACAGGTCGTGGAGTCGATGAGCAGTTCTTC | CASSSTGRGVDEQFF
- | TRBJ1-5 | TRBV11-2 | TRBD1 | TGTGCCAGCAGCTCCGACGGGACAGCGACGTACCCCCAGCATTTT | CASSSDGTATYPQHF